Listed below are T cell receptor beta chains from one sample, sequenced in a study of cytomegalovirus exposure and HLA in healthy donors. The protocol was immunoSEQ multiplex PCR, while the TCRdb copy is restricted to in-frame clones and leaves out a portion. In the table there are roughly 240,000 clones, approximately 81% of which are singletons. Sequencing used PBMCs. The receptors derive from a girl aged 2 to 10 in good health and CMV-seronegative. Each CDR3 is given with its conserved first and last residue. A D gene is named only where the DNA matches it firmly.

CDR3nt: TGCGCCAGCACCAAGATGGTTCCGAGCTCCTACAATGAGCAGTTCTTC; CDR3aa: CASTKMVPSSYNEQFF; v_gene: TRBV5-1; d_gene: NA; len: 16; j_gene: TRBJ2-1
CDR3nt: TGTGCCAGCAGGAAAGGGACAGGGCATCAAGCTTTCTTT; CDR3aa: CASRKGTGHQAFF; v_gene: TRBV6-6; d_gene: TRBD1; len: 13; j_gene: TRBJ1-1
CDR3nt: TGTGCCAGCAGTTATGTAGGCGGGAGCTCAGATACGCAGTATTTT; CDR3aa: CASSYVGGSSDTQYF; v_gene: TRBV6-5; d_gene: TRBD2; len: 15; j_gene: TRBJ2-3
CDR3nt: TGTGCCAGCAGCTATACGCGGACTAGCACGTTCACCGGGGAGCTGTTTTTT; CDR3aa: CASSYTRTSTFTGELFF; v_gene: TRBV5-8; d_gene: TRBD2; len: 17; j_gene: TRBJ2-2
CDR3nt: TGTGCCAGCAGTGAAGTTCCGCAGGGTGGTCAGCCCCAGCATTTT; CDR3aa: CASSEVPQGGQPQHF; v_gene: TRBV6-1; d_gene: NA; len: 15; j_gene: TRBJ1-5
CDR3nt: TGTGCCAGCAGTTTAGCGGGAGCGGACACAGATACGCAGTATTTT; CDR3aa: CASSLAGADTDTQYF; v_gene: TRBV27; d_gene: TRBD2; len: 15; j_gene: TRBJ2-3
CDR3nt: TGTGCCAGCAGTGAACCCACTCATCTAGCGGGAGTATCGGATACGCAGTATTTT; CDR3aa: CASSEPTHLAGVSDTQYF; v_gene: TRBV25-1; d_gene: TRBD2; len: 18; j_gene: TRBJ2-3
CDR3nt: TGTGCCTGGAGTCGCCGAGGCTACGAGCAGTACTTC; CDR3aa: CAWSRRGYEQYF; v_gene: TRBV30; d_gene: NA; len: 12; j_gene: TRBJ2-7
CDR3nt: TGCAGCGTATCCGGGACAGATACGCAGTATTTT; CDR3aa: CSVSGTDTQYF; v_gene: TRBV29-1; d_gene: NA; len: 11; j_gene: TRBJ2-3
CDR3nt: TGTGCCAGCAGCCAAGATGAGCTAGCGGGACTCTACGAGCAGTACTTC; CDR3aa: CASSQDELAGLYEQYF; v_gene: TRBV4-2; d_gene: TRBD2; len: 16; j_gene: TRBJ2-7
CDR3nt: TGTGCCAGCAGCCAGGCCGCCGGGGGGGCCTACGAGCAGTACTTC; CDR3aa: CASSQAAGGAYEQYF; v_gene: TRBV4-2; d_gene: TRBD2; len: 15; j_gene: TRBJ2-7
CDR3nt: TGCAGCGTTGTTCTGTTGGGGACAGGGATCTACGAGCAGTACTTC; CDR3aa: CSVVLLGTGIYEQYF; v_gene: TRBV29-1; d_gene: TRBD1; len: 15; j_gene: TRBJ2-7
CDR3nt: TGTGCCAGCAGCCGGACAGGTCGTTATGAAAAACTGTTTTTT; CDR3aa: CASSRTGRYEKLFF; v_gene: TRBV6-5; d_gene: TRBD1; len: 14; j_gene: TRBJ1-4